The present T cell receptor (beta chain) was sequenced within a study of tumor-infiltrating lymphocytes in primary liver carcinoma. TCR beta cDNA came from about 450 ng total RNA, primed with a constant-region primer. A slightly modified ARM-PCR protocol with three nested multiplex PCR rounds produced these TCR beta libraries. Use of TRBV1-TRBV30 forward primers with a C-beta reverse primer characterized the first two PCR rounds, which lasted about 10 cycles each. One entry per CDR3 protein results from TCRdb running MiXCR on the multiplex PCR reads. The sample has more than 55,000 distinct CDR3 sequences; over 65% are singletons. Without any cell sorting, roughly 20-30 mg of bulk tissue yielded co-extracted RNA and DNA. Germline V lookup: CDR1 MGHRA, CDR2 YSYEKL. CDR3 length: 16 amino acids. On this clonotype itself: One junction end does not reproduce the germline sequence, and a read error may be involved.

The source of this sequence is a man in his forties or fifties with primary liver carcinoma and hepatitis B virus infection. Material: liver tumor tissue from sampling region 2. Indicated subset: tumor region T2, inferior pole. The chain carries TRBV4-1 and TRBJ2-7; D is possibly TRBD1 (5 bases). The DNA for the CDR3 is TGCGCCAGCAGCCAAGATCGAACAGGTGGCACCCTCGAGCAGTGCTTC. It yields the protein CASSQDRTGGTLEQCF.